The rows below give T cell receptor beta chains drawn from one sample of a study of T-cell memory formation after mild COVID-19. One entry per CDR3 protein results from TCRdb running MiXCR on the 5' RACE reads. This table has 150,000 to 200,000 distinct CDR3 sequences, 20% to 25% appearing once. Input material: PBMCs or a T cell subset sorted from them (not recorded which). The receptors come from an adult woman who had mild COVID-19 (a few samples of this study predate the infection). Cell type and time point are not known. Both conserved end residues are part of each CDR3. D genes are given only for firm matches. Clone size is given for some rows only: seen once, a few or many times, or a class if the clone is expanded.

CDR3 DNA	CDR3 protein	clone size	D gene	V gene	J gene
TGTGCCATCAGCAGGGGGGGACAGGCCAAGAATCAGCCCCAGCATTTT	CAISRGGQAKNQPQHF	few	TRBD1	TRBV10-3	TRBJ1-5
TGCGCCAGCAGCCAAGATGTCATTACCCAAGGATTAGACGGGGCCCTTGGTGAAGCTTTCTTT	CASSQDVITQGLDGALGEAFF	.	.	TRBV4-3	TRBJ1-1
TGTGCCAGCAGCCAAGCACGGCGGGACGAGCAGTACTTC	CASSQARRDEQYF	.	.	TRBV4-2	TRBJ2-7
TGTGCCAGCAGCTGGACAGTCCCCCCCGGCACTGAAGCTTTCTTT	CASSWTVPPGTEAFF	.	.	TRBV11-2	TRBJ1-1
TGTGCCAGCAGTTTATGGGCTAGCGGGAATGAGCAGTTCTTC	CASSLWASGNEQFF	.	TRBD2	TRBV27	TRBJ2-1
TGTGCCAGCAGCTTAGGGGCAGCCATGAACACTGAAGCTTTCTTT	CASSLGAAMNTEAFF	few	.	TRBV7-9	TRBJ1-1
TGTGCCAGCAGCACCCATGGCGGGAACTCCTACAATGAGCAGTTCTTC	CASSTHGGNSYNEQFF	.	.	TRBV7-8	TRBJ2-1
TGTGCCAGCAGCCCACACGGGGGGAGCTCCTACAATGAGCAGTTCTTC	CASSPHGGSSYNEQFF	.	TRBD2	TRBV7-9	TRBJ2-1
TGTGCCAGCAGCTCCCGGACTAGCGGGGGATTAGAAGAGACCCAGTACTTC	CASSSRTSGGLEETQYF	.	TRBD2	TRBV5-1	TRBJ2-5
TGTGCCAGCAGTCCCCGGGGAGGGAGGGATGGCTACACCTTC	CASSPRGGRDGYTF	.	.	TRBV28	TRBJ1-2
TGTGCCAGCAGTTACTCCGGGACTAGCGGGTACAATGAGCAGTTCTTC	CASSYSGTSGYNEQFF	.	TRBD2	TRBV6-2/TRBV6-3	TRBJ2-1
TGCAATGCTAGGGAGCTGAACACTGAAGCTTTCTTT	CNARELNTEAFF	.	.	TRBV20-1	TRBJ1-1
TGTGCCAGCTCCTCCGAGACAGGGATCGTAAAACTGTTTTTT	CASSSETGIVKLFF	few	TRBD1	TRBV7-8	TRBJ1-4
TGTGCCAGCAGAGATACACCGGGTGGTGTGGGTGAGACCCAGTACTTC	CASRDTPGGVGETQYF	.	.	TRBV2	TRBJ2-5
TGTGCCAGCAGCTCGGGACAGGGCCAGACCCAGTACTTC	CASSSGQGQTQYF	few	TRBD1	TRBV7-9	TRBJ2-5
TGTGCCAGTAGTACTAGCGAAGCAGGGGAATGGAACTATGGCTACACCTTC	CASSTSEAGEWNYGYTF	few	.	TRBV19	TRBJ1-2
TGCAGCGTCCCCGACAGGGTCGCCTACAATGAGCAGTTCTTC	CSVPDRVAYNEQFF	few	TRBD1	TRBV29-1	TRBJ2-1
TGCAGTGCTAGAGGTTCTGGCGGGACTCCTGTCCCGGCTCCCTACAATGAGCAGTTCTTC	CSARGSGGTPVPAPYNEQFF	few	.	TRBV20-1	TRBJ2-1
TGTGCCAGCAGCTTAGGGGGAAGGGGAAGCTCCTACGAGCAGTACTTC	CASSLGGRGSSYEQYF	.	.	TRBV7-6	TRBJ2-7
TGTGCCAGCAGTTACGCAGCGAACACCGGGGAGCTGTTTTTT	CASSYAANTGELFF	few	.	TRBV25-1	TRBJ2-2
TGCGCCAGCAGCCCCTATCTCTCCTACGAGCAGTACTTC	CASSPYLSYEQYF	few	.	TRBV4-1	TRBJ2-7
TGCGCCAGCAGCTCCTACCGTGAGACCGGGAACACTGAAGCTTTCTTT	CASSSYRETGNTEAFF	few	.	TRBV5-1	TRBJ1-1
TGTGCCAGCAGCTTAAATGGGAAATACAATGAGCAGTTCTTC	CASSLNGKYNEQFF	few	.	TRBV7-3	TRBJ2-1
TGTGCCAGTTTACTAGCGGGAGTTACAGATACGCAGTATTTT	CASLLAGVTDTQYF	few	TRBD2	TRBV7-9	TRBJ2-3
TGTGCCAGCAGTTACTCGACAGGGACCAATTCACCCCTCCACTTT	CASSYSTGTNSPLHF	.	TRBD1	TRBV6-6	TRBJ1-6
TGCGCCAGCAGCTCAATGACAGGGCCATCATACGAGCAGTACTTC	CASSSMTGPSYEQYF	few	TRBD1	TRBV5-1	TRBJ2-7
TGTGCCAGCAGCTTCATTCGGGACCGGGGCACAGATACGCAGTATTTT	CASSFIRDRGTDTQYF	few	.	TRBV7-8	TRBJ2-3
TGTGCCAGCAGTAATATCGACAGGGACAATGAGCAGTTCTTC	CASSNIDRDNEQFF	few	TRBD1	TRBV25-1	TRBJ2-1
TGTGCCAGCAGCTTCGAACAGGGATCCTCCTACGAGCAGTACTTC	CASSFEQGSSYEQYF	few	.	TRBV5-6	TRBJ2-7
TGCAGTGCCAGACCGGGCCCCCGCGAGGAAGATACGCAGTATTTT	CSARPGPREEDTQYF	.	.	TRBV20-1	TRBJ2-3
TGTGCCAGCAGCTCTGATCGGGAGGCAAACTTAACCCCAACCTGGGACAATGAGCAGTTCTTC	CASSSDREANLTPTWDNEQFF	.	TRBD2	TRBV11-2	TRBJ2-1
TGTGCCAGCAGCTTCCGGGACAGGGACCAAGAGACCCAGTACTTC	CASSFRDRDQETQYF	few	TRBD1	TRBV7-9	TRBJ2-5
TGCGCCAGCAGGATTTGGATACTAGCGGACGAGCTTGGCGCAGATACGCAGTATTTT	CASRIWILADELGADTQYF	.	TRBD2	TRBV5-1	TRBJ2-3
TGTGCCACCAGTGTAGGCTTCAGCTCCTACAATGAGCAGTTCTTC	CATSVGFSSYNEQFF	few	.	TRBV24-1	TRBJ2-1
TGTGCCAGCAGTTTAGGACATTCAACCGGGGAGCTGTTTTTT	CASSLGHSTGELFF	.	.	TRBV27	TRBJ2-2
TGTGCCAGCAGTCCCTTTCAAGGGCGGGACACTGAAGCTTTCTTT	CASSPFQGRDTEAFF	.	.	TRBV28	TRBJ1-1
TGTGCCAGCAGTTTCGGACAGGCCTCCTACGAGCAGTACTTC	CASSFGQASYEQYF	few	TRBD1	TRBV27	TRBJ2-7
TGTGCCAGCAGCCAAGAGTGGGACAGGGCCTACGAGCAGTACTTC	CASSQEWDRAYEQYF	.	TRBD1	TRBV4-2	TRBJ2-7
TGCAGTGCTAGAGAAGCATATACGCAGTATTTT	CSAREAYTQYF	many	.	TRBV20-1	TRBJ2-3
TGTGCCAGCAGCATCGGGGTCAATGAGCAGTTCTTC	CASSIGVNEQFF	few	.	TRBV9	TRBJ2-1
TGTGCCAGCAGCCAAATGAGAGGGCCCACTGAAGCTTTCTTT	CASSQMRGPTEAFF	.	.	TRBV14	TRBJ1-1
TGTGCCAGCAGTCCCACAGCCGGGTCTTACAATGAGCAGTTCTTC	CASSPTAGSYNEQFF	.	.	TRBV7-3	TRBJ2-1
TGTGCCAGCAGCTTAGGGGCACTCACAGATACGCAGTATTTT	CASSLGALTDTQYF	.	.	TRBV7-6	TRBJ2-3
TGCGCCAGCAGCTTGACAGGGAGGGGTGTCACTGAAGCTTTCTTT	CASSLTGRGVTEAFF	.	.	TRBV5-1	TRBJ1-1
TGTGCCAGCAGTTCAGGGGACACCGGGGAGCTGTTTTTT	CASSSGDTGELFF	few	.	TRBV12-3/TRBV12-4	TRBJ2-2
TGCGCCAGCAGCAGGGAGGGCTCCACAGATACGCAGTATTTT	CASSREGSTDTQYF	.	TRBD2	TRBV5-1	TRBJ2-3
TGCGCCAGCAGCTTGGCCGGGACAGGGGGTGCCGAGCAGTACTTC	CASSLAGTGGAEQYF	few	TRBD1	TRBV5-1	TRBJ2-7
TGTGCCAGCAGCGGTGATGGCAGGGGGCCCGAGCAGTACTTC	CASSGDGRGPEQYF	.	TRBD1	TRBV7-9	TRBJ2-7
TGTGCCAGCAGCGTGGGTAGCTCCTACGAGCAGTACTTC	CASSVGSSYEQYF	many	.	TRBV9	TRBJ2-7
TGCGCCAGCAGCCAAGTGGACAGCTCCTACAATGAGCAGTTCTTC	CASSQVDSSYNEQFF	.	.	TRBV4-3	TRBJ2-1
TGTGCCAGCAGCCAAGGGTCCTGGGACATTCAGTACTTC	CASSQGSWDIQYF	few	.	TRBV5-6	TRBJ2-4
TGTGCCAGCAGCGTAGACAGCGGGGGATCAGATACGCAGTATTTT	CASSVDSGGSDTQYF	.	TRBD2	TRBV9	TRBJ2-3
TGTGCCAGCAGCTTAGCGAGGGGGGGTAGCACAGATACGCAGTATTTT	CASSLARGGSTDTQYF	few	.	TRBV7-6	TRBJ2-3
TGCAGCGTTGACGGGGAGGGGTCCTACGAGCAGTACTTC	CSVDGEGSYEQYF	few	TRBD2	TRBV29-1	TRBJ2-7
TGCAGCGTTGATGACATTAAATACTATGGCTACACCTTC	CSVDDIKYYGYTF	few	.	TRBV29-1	TRBJ1-2
TGTGCCTGGTATGGCGACAGGGGAATCTATGGCTACACCTTC	CAWYGDRGIYGYTF	.	TRBD1	TRBV30	TRBJ1-2
TGTGCCATCAGTGAGTCCGGGCCCCAAGAGACCCAGTACTTC	CAISESGPQETQYF	few	.	TRBV10-3	TRBJ2-5
TGTGCCAGCACCTTATCCGCGGGGGCAGCTCTATACGAGCAGTACTTC	CASTLSAGAALYEQYF	few	.	TRBV5-6	TRBJ2-7